Below, 8 T cell receptor beta chains from the same sample are listed, as sequenced in a study of post-analysis software for immune sequencing data. Study-wide results and caveats: In patients, TRBV5-6, TRBV5-1 and TRBV20-1 belonged to roughly five TRBV segments found more frequently than in controls.

The antigens these receptors bind are not known. Sequencing libraries made from TCR beta cDNA carried unique molecular identifiers. Via MiXCR, TCRdb re-called the PCR reads, giving one row per CDR3 protein. Of some 500,000 distinct CDR3 sequences detected, nearly 45% appear once; the ten largest clones hold around an eighth. Input material: blood. The receptors originated from a girl between 10 and 17 years old with multiple sclerosis.

This clonotype turned up a few times. J is TRBJ2-5 and V is TRBV6-4; possibly TRBD2 for D (6 bases). Trimming left V 2 bases short and J 4 bases short, with 8 bases between. Germline CDR1 reads MRHNA; CDR2 reads SNTAGT. The CDR3 runs to 13 residues. The CDR3 DNA is TGTGCCAGCAGTGACAGGGGAGGAGAGACCCAGTACTTC. It yields the protein CASSDRGGETQYF.

In this sample, this clonotype turned up once. The chain recombines TRBV5-4 with TRBJ1-1; D ambiguous. CDR1 and CDR2 (germline): SGHNT, YYREEE (reference sequence). Trimming took 4 bases from V and 3 from J, leaving 13 bases between them. The CDR3 has 14 residues. Here the CDR3 DNA reads TGTGCCAGCAGCGGCCAGAACCTAGACACTGAAGCTTTCTTT. As protein: CASSGQNLDTEAFF.

The V gene is TRBV29-1, the J gene TRBJ1-1; D not certain. V lost 5 bases and J lost 7, with 17 bases in between. The germline CDR1 and CDR2 sequences are SQVTM and ANQGSEA. CDR3 size: 13 residues. This CDR3 is CSVLWANPIEAFF. The CDR3 DNA sequence: TGCAGCGTTTTGTGGGCAAACCCCATTGAAGCTTTCTTT.

The J gene is TRBJ2-5, the V gene TRBV29-1; maybe TRBD1 (6 bases). This CDR3 region has 10 residues. V was clipped by 7 bases and J by 11 bases, with 14 bases between them. Germline assignment: CDR1 SQVTM and CDR2 ANQGSEA. The CDR3 DNA is TGCAGCGCCACAGGGAGAGAGCAGTACTTC. Its protein is CSATGREQYF.

There are a few counts of this clonotype. The V and J genes are TRBV7-2 and TRBJ2-7; 9 bases are a match to TRBD2. The J segment lost 6 bases and the V segment lost 2 bases, leaving 5 bases of the junction unmatched. Germline CDR1 reads SGHTA; CDR2 reads FQGNSA. CDR3 length: 14 amino acids. CDR3 loop: CASSLSGAGGEQYF. CDR3 sequence (DNA): TGTGCCAGCAGCTTATCAGGAGCGGGAGGCGAGCAGTACTTC.

The rearrangement uses TRBV28 and TRBJ1-5; unclear D gene. V dropped 8 bases and J dropped 0 bases, with 8 bases sitting between them. The CDR3 is 13 residues long. The germline V gene encodes CDR1 MDHEN and CDR2 SYDVKM. CDR3 in DNA: TGTGCCAGCGGACTCGATAGCAATCAGCCCCAGCATTTT. Amino acid sequence: CASGLDSNQPQHF.

This clonotype was recorded a few times. The chain couples TRBV7-8 to TRBJ2-3; 9 bases agree with TRBD1. The germline CDR1 and CDR2 sequences are SGHVS and FQNEAQ. There are 17 residues in the CDR3. J was trimmed by 2 bases and V by 5 bases; bases with no gene match: 11. CDR3 region: CASSTGDREPFTDTQYF. Written as DNA, the CDR3 is TGTGCCAGCAGCACAGGGGACAGGGAGCCCTTCACAGATACGCAGTATTTT.

In this sample, this clonotype turned up a few times. V usage is TRBV20-1 and J usage is TRBJ2-1, with TRBD2 matching over 12 bases. The CDR3 covers 15 residues. In germline, CDR1 is DFQATT, CDR2 SNEGSKA (reference sequence). V dropped 3 bases and J dropped 5; count of bases not matched to a gene: 5. Here the CDR3 reads CSASTSGRSDNEQFF. The DNA for the CDR3 is TGCAGTGCTAGTACTAGCGGGAGGTCGGACAATGAGCAGTTCTTC.